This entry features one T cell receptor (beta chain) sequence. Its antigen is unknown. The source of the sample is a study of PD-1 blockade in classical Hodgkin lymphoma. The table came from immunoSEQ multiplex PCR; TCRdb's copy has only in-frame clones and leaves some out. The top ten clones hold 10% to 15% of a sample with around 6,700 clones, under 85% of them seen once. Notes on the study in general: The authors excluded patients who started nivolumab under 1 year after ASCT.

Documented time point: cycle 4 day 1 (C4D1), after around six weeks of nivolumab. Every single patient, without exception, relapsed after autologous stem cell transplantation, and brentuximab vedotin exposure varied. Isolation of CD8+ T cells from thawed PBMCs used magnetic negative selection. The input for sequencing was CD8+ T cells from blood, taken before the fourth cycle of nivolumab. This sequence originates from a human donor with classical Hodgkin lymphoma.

This CDR3 reads CASSQEAGGPETQYF. The CDR3 nucleotides read TGTGCCAGCAGCCAAGAAGCGGGGGGGCCAGAGACCCAGTACTTC. This chain joins TRBV4-2 and TRBJ2-5; 10 bases line up with TRBD2. The V and J ends lost 0 bases and 4 bases, in that order; junction bases with no gene match: 2. Per the germline V gene, CDR1 is LGHNA and CDR2 is YNFKEQ. This CDR3 has 15 residues.